The 29 T cell receptor beta chains below were found in one sample sequenced in a study of blood T cell repertoires in COVID-19. Sequencing used immunoSEQ multiplex PCR; TCRdb keeps in-frame clones, though not all of them. The sample lists under 40,000 clones, 93% occurring once. The source material was peripheral blood. The receptors here all came from a human donor in a cohort sampled during active COVID-19.

This clone was counted a few times. The chain uses TRBV2 and TRBJ1-4, with 10 bases lining up with TRBD1. The CDR3 is 16 residues long. The trim removed 8 bases at V and 5 bases at J, leaving 11 bases unmatched. Germline values: CDR1 SNHLY, CDR2 FYNNEI. Here the CDR3 DNA reads TGTGCCAGCGCGGGACAGGGGTTTGACGGGAATGAAAAACTGTTTTTT. Translated, it gives CASAGQGFDGNEKLFF.

This clone was recorded only once. J is TRBJ2-7 and V is TRBV5-1; 7 nucleotides align to TRBD2. Germline lookup yields CDR1 SGHRS and CDR2 YFSETQ. The length of the CDR3 is 14 residues. The ends lost 9 bases at V and 0 bases at J; junction bases unmatched: 9. The CDR3 coding sequence is TGCGCCACCTCCTGGGGCGGGAGCTCCTACGAGCAGTACTTC. This encodes CATSWGGSSYEQYF. The full variable domain, in which reference TRBV5-1 and TRBJ2-7 provide the parts outside the CDR3, is KAGVTQTPRYLIKTRGQQVTLSCSPISGHRSVSWYQQTPGQGLQFLFEYFSETQRNKGNFPGRFSGRQFSNSRSEMNVSTLELGDSALYLCATSWGGSSYEQYFGPGTRLTVT.

This chain joins TRBV5-6 and TRBJ1-5; unclear D gene. The germline V gene has CDR1 SGHDT and CDR2 YYEEEE. V lost 4 bases and J lost 7, with 9 bases in between. The CDR3 spans 12 residues. The CDR3 sequence is CASSHQEQPQHF. The CDR3 DNA reads as TGTGCCAGCAGCCACCAGGAACAGCCCCAGCATTTT.

The chain carries TRBV18 and TRBJ1-5; perhaps TRBD1 as D (5 bases). CDR1 is KGHSH and CDR2 is LQKENI in the germline V gene. The CDR3 is 14 residues long. Between the trimmed V and J ends, which lost 2 bases and 1 base, there was a span of 6 bases. Written as DNA, the CDR3 is TGTGCCAGCTCACCAGGGGGGAGCAATCAGCCCCAGCATTTT. This sequence encodes CASSPGGSNQPQHF.

V and J are TRBV7-9 and TRBJ2-7; 11 bases align to TRBD1. CDR3 size: 17 residues. V lost 1 base, J lost 3 bases, and 8 bases stayed unmatched. In germline, CDR1 is SEHNR, CDR2 FQNEAQ (reference sequence). CDR3: CASSLGLGQGAIYEQYF. DNA for the CDR3: TGTGCCAGCAGCTTAGGCCTTGGACAGGGGGCGATCTACGAGCAGTACTTC.

The chain combines TRBV19 with TRBJ2-1; D is uncertain. CDR3 length: 18 amino acids. CDR1 LNHDA and CDR2 SQIVND come from the germline V gene (reference sequence). V was pared by 3 bases and J by 0 bases, with 18 bases between. The CDR3 DNA follows: TGTGCCAGTAGTATGATCCTGCTATCCGCGAGCTCCTACAATGAGCAGTTCTTC. Protein product: CASSMILLSASSYNEQFF. Using reference TRBV19 and TRBJ2-1 for the parts outside the CDR3, the full variable domain is DGGITQSPKYLFRKEGQNVTLSCEQNLNHDAMYWYRQDPGQGLRLIYYSQIVNDFQKGDIAEGYSVSREKKESFPLTVTSAQKNPTAFYLCASSMILLSASSYNEQFFGPGTRLTVL.

This rearrangement joins TRBV9 to TRBJ2-3; D is undetermined. Between the trimmed V and J ends, which lost 2 bases and 3 bases, there was a span of 16 bases. CDR1 SGDLS and CDR2 YYNGEE come from the germline V gene. The CDR3 runs 16 residues. DNA for the CDR3: TGTGCCAGCAGCGTTACGACTGGGTTTGGAACAGATACGCAGTATTTT. Translation gives CASSVTTGFGTDTQYF.

A few counts support this clone. The chain joins TRBV6-4 to TRBJ2-6, with D possibly matching TRBD1 (5 bases). V shed 6 bases and J shed 0 bases, with 9 bases lying between them. Germline V CDR1 and CDR2: MRHNA, SNTAGT. CDR3 length: 15 residues. The CDR3 here is CASSETGSGANVLTF. The CDR3 coding sequence is TGTGCCAGCAGCGAAACAGGCTCTGGGGCCAACGTCCTGACTTTC.

Within the sample, this clone is medium-sized. V and J are TRBV6-4 and TRBJ2-6, with 8 bases fitting TRBD2. J lost 0 bases, V lost 7 bases, and 5 bases had no gene match. The germline V gene has CDR1 MRHNA and CDR2 SNTAGT. This CDR3 has 16 residues. The CDR3 nucleotides read TGTGCCAGCACCCCAGCGGGGGACTCTGGGGCCAACGTCCTGACTTTC. Residues: CASTPAGDSGANVLTF.

This rearrangement joins TRBV25-1 to TRBJ1-5; no clear D gene. The CDR3 runs to 12 residues. Germline V gene data show CDR1 as MGHDK and CDR2 as SYGVNS. Trimming pared 8 bases from V and 5 bases from J, leaving 10 bases between. The CDR3 region has the DNA TGTGCCAGCTCCCCGTCCCATCAGCCCCAGCATTTT. The encoded protein is CASSPSHQPQHF.

This sequence joins TRBV7-2 and TRBJ2-5; 7 nucleotides match TRBD1. Trimming cost V 0 bases and J 5 bases; bases outside gene matches: 6. CDR3 size: 15 residues. Germline V gene sequence: CDR1 SGHTA, CDR2 FQGNSA. The CDR3 sequence is CASSLAQGELETQYF. The CDR3, as DNA: TGTGCCAGCAGCTTAGCGCAGGGGGAGCTGGAGACCCAGTACTTC.

This clone was observed a few times. The V and J genes are TRBV5-1 and TRBJ2-1; D possibly corresponds to TRBD1 (6 bases). This CDR3 is 14 amino acids long. Deletions cut 7 bases from V and 2 bases from J, with 13 bases between. From germline, CDR1 is SGHRS and CDR2 YFSETQ. In DNA, the CDR3 is TGCGCCAGCGGCCGGGACAAACCCTACAATGAGCAGTTCTTC. Residues: CASGRDKPYNEQFF.

CDR3 amino acids: CASSLYDIAPLEWAQYF. CDR3 coding DNA: TGTGCCAGCAGTCTTTACGATATCGCCCCCCTGGAGTGGGCCCAGTACTTC. The gene calls are TRBV5-6 and TRBJ2-5; D is unresolved. Germline CDR1 is SGHDT and CDR2 is YYEEEE. The CDR3 is made up of 17 amino acids. V was pared by 5 bases and J by 9 bases, with 29 bases between.

CDR3 nucleotides: TGTGCCAGCAGTTACTCGATGCAGCGGGAGTTCCACGAGCAGTACTTC. Translating it yields CASSYSMQREFHEQYF. The J gene is TRBJ2-7, the V gene TRBV6-5; 8 bases agree with TRBD2. The CDR3 runs 16 residues. After removal of 0 bases from V and 5 bases from J, the junction contained 9 bases not matched to a gene. Looked up from germline, CDR1 is MNHEY and CDR2 is SVGAGI.

V gene TRBV11-1 combines with J gene TRBJ2-1; TRBD2 agrees at 9 bases. In germline, CDR1 is SGHAT, CDR2 FQDESV (reference sequence). The CDR3 contains 16 residues. Trimming took 2 bases from V and 6 from J; bases not matched to a gene: 8. CDR3 sequence: CASSLSGGRVFNEQFF. The CDR3 DNA follows: TGTGCCAGCAGCTTATCCGGCGGGAGGGTTTTCAATGAGCAGTTCTTC.

J is TRBJ2-5 and V is TRBV21-1; TRBD2 is the table's D call, not checked against the DNA. TRBV21-1 is designated a pseudogene. The CDR3 covers 19 residues. This CDR3 is CASSKDSHPGLAGVETQYF. In DNA form, the CDR3 reads TGTGCCAGCAGCAAAGACTCGCATCCGGGACTAGCGGGAGTGGAGACCCAGTACTTC.

V gene TRBV5-8 combines with J gene TRBJ1-6, with TRBD1 matching over 8 bases. Germline V lookup: CDR1 SGHTS, CDR2 YDEGEE. This CDR3 spans 16 amino acids. V dropped 1 base and J dropped 6; count of bases not matched to a gene: 6. CDR3 DNA sequence: TGTGCCAGCAGCTTGAGGAGACAGGGGTTTAATTCACCCCTCCACTTT. Its translation: CASSLRRQGFNSPLHF.

The CDR3 DNA is TGTGCCAGTAGTATATTTGGGACAGGAGGTTTGTCGCGAGGCTACACCTTC. Amino acid sequence: CASSIFGTGGLSRGYTF. V and J are TRBV19 and TRBJ1-2; the match to TRBD1 covers 8 bases. J lost 8 bases, V lost 2 bases, and 16 bases had no gene match. Germline V CDR1 and CDR2: LNHDA, SQIVND (reference sequence). The CDR3 spans 17 residues.

DNA of the CDR3: TGTGCCAGCAGCTTGCTCGGGGGGTCGCTTTACAATGAGCAGTTCTTC. Encoded protein: CASSLLGGSLYNEQFF. The chain is built from TRBV5-5 and TRBJ2-1; TRBD2 matches at 7 bases. The junction had 8 bases not matched to a gene; V was cut back by 1 base and J by 4 bases. Germline V gives CDR1 SGHKS, CDR2 YYEKEE (reference sequence). This CDR3 comprises 16 residues.

This sequence joins TRBV7-9 and TRBJ2-2, with a tentative D call TRBD1 (6 bases). The V gene's germline CDR1 is SEHNR and CDR2 FQNEAQ (reference sequence). This CDR3 has 17 amino acids. Trimming pared 1 base from V and 6 bases from J, leaving 18 bases between. The CDR3 DNA reads TGTGCCAGCAGCTTAGTTTTTGCAGGGGTCTTTCCCGGGGAGCTGTTTTTT. Its protein is CASSLVFAGVFPGELFF.

The genes are TRBV30 and TRBJ1-1; no clear D. CDR1 is GTSNPN and CDR2 is SVGIG in the germline V gene (reference sequence). The length of the CDR3 is 14 residues. Deletions cut 3 bases from V and 4 bases from J, with 15 bases between. The CDR3 spells CAWSSRVWSTEAFF. The CDR3, as DNA: TGTGCCTGGAGCTCGCGGGTATGGAGCACTGAAGCTTTCTTT.

The V gene is TRBV27, the J gene TRBJ1-2; D not certain. This CDR3 is built from 15 residues. Germline loops: CDR1 MNHEY, CDR2 SMNVEV (reference sequence). V shed 5 bases and J shed 5 bases, with 18 bases lying between them. CDR3 in DNA: TGTGCCAGCAGTCCGCGTGGAGGGTTGGGGTATGGCTACACCTTC. It is translated as CASSPRGGLGYGYTF.

The V call is TRBV29-1, the J call TRBJ1-2; no definite D call. The CDR3 contains 14 residues. The germline gives CDR1 SQVTM, CDR2 ANQGSEA. V was pared by 3 bases and J by 2 bases, with 13 bases between. The CDR3 bases are TGCAGCGTTGAGGTTGCGGGGTCGAACTATGGCTACACCTTC. Its protein is CSVEVAGSNYGYTF. Complete variable domain (other parts from reference TRBV29-1 and TRBJ1-2): SAVISQKPSRDICQRGTSLTIQCQVDSQVTMMFWYRQQPGQSLTLIATANQGSEATYESGFVIDKFPISRPNLTFSTLTVSNMSPEDSSIYLCSVEVAGSNYGYTFGSGTRLTVV.

The chain links TRBV9 to TRBJ2-7; 7 bases agree with TRBD2. V shed 5 bases, J shed 2 bases, and the junction held 7 bases outside the gene matches. Germline lookup yields CDR1 SGDLS and CDR2 YYNGEE. The CDR3 spans 14 residues. The CDR3: CASSRPGGAYEQYF. CDR3 DNA sequence: TGTGCCAGCAGTCGGCCGGGGGGTGCCTACGAGCAGTACTTC.

The chain carries TRBV5-1 and TRBJ2-7; 9 nucleotides line up with TRBD2. Trimming at V came to 0 bases and at J to 0 bases, leaving 4 bases not matched to a gene. The CDR3 is 16 residues long. Looked up from germline, CDR1 is SGHRS and CDR2 is YFSETQ. CDR3 protein: CASSLARGGLSYEQYF. The DNA of the CDR3 is TGCGCCAGCAGCTTGGCGCGGGGGGGCCTCTCCTACGAGCAGTACTTC.

The rearrangement links TRBV6-5 to TRBJ1-5; D not resolved. Germline CDR1 is MNHEY and CDR2 is SVGAGI. The CDR3 has 13 amino acids. The germline V and J ends were trimmed by 6 bases and 1 base, with 7 bases remaining between them. The CDR3 nucleotides are TGTGCCAGCAGAATTAGAAGCAATCAGCCCCAGCATTTT. It specifies CASRIRSNQPQHF.

The rearrangement uses TRBV2 and TRBJ2-1, with D maybe TRBD2 (5 bases). From germline, CDR1 is SNHLY and CDR2 FYNNEI. This CDR3 is 14 amino acids long. V was pared by 0 bases and J by 9 bases, with 12 bases between. The CDR3 reads CASSEARGLSEQFF. The CDR3 DNA is TGTGCCAGCAGTGAAGCTCGGGGTTTGAGTGAGCAGTTCTTC.

The table lists this clone with a few counts. The chain is built from TRBV5-4 and TRBJ1-1; D remains ambiguous. Germline V gene lookup returns CDR1 SGHNT and CDR2 YYREEE (reference sequence). The CDR3 spans 13 residues. V dropped 2 bases and J dropped 6 bases, with 11 bases sitting between them. The CDR3 nucleotides are TGTGCCAGCAGCTTTTTTCCTAGCGCTGAAGCTTTCTTT. It encodes CASSFFPSAEAFF.

The rearrangement joins TRBV7-6 to TRBJ1-1, with TRBD1 matching 10 bases. V gave up 4 bases and J gave up 4 bases; unmatched junction bases: 3. CDR1 and CDR2 from the germline V gene are SGHVS and FNYEAQ. The CDR3 contains 14 residues. As DNA, the CDR3 is TGTGCCAGCAGCTCCCGGACAGGGGGCACTGAAGCTTTCTTT. This codes for CASSSRTGGTEAFF.